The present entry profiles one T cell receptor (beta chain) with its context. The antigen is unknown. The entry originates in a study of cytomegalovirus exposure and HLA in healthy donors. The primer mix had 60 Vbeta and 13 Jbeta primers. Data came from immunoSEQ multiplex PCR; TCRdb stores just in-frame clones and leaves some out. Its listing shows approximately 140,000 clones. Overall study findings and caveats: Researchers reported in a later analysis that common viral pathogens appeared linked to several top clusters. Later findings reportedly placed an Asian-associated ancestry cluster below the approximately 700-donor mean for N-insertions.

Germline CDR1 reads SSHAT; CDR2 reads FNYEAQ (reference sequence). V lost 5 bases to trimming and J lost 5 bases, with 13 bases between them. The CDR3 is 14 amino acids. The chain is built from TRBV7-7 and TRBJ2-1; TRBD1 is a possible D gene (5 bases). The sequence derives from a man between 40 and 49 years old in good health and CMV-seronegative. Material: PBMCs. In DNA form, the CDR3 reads TGTGCCAGCAGCCCGTGGACGGACAACAATGAGCAGTTCTTC. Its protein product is CASSPWTDNNEQFF.